The 31 T cell receptor beta chains listed next were all sequenced from one sample in a study of T cell changes during pregnancy in multiple sclerosis. The assay was immunoSEQ multiplex PCR, and TCRdb's table has in-frame clones only and misses some. The data contain tens of thousands of clones, around 90% of them singletons. The sequenced sample was peripheral blood, obtained in the second trimester of pregnancy. Receptors were obtained from a female donor with multiple sclerosis, enrolled in a pregnancy study.

V gene TRBV11-3 combines with J gene TRBJ2-2; D unresolved. The length of the CDR3 is 14 residues. Trimming took off 3 bases at V and 1 base at J, with 6 bases between the two ends. The germline V gene has CDR1 SGHNT and CDR2 YENEEA. CDR3: CASSFRGNTGELFF. CDR3 DNA: TGTGCCAGCAGCTTCCGAGGGAACACCGGGGAGCTGTTTTTT.

V usage is TRBV27 and J usage is TRBJ1-6; 10 positions match TRBD1. Per germline, CDR1 MNHEY and CDR2 SMNVEV (reference sequence). Unmatched junction bases numbered 9, after V lost 4 bases and J lost 9 bases. The CDR3 totals 16 residues. Written as DNA, the CDR3 is TGTGCCAGCAGTTCTGACAGGGGGCTAATGGGTTCACCCCTCCACTTT. This codes for CASSSDRGLMGSPLHF.

The CDR3 sequence: CASGGSSYNSPLHF. The CDR3 region has the DNA TGTGCTAGTGGGGGGAGCTCCTATAATTCACCCCTCCACTTT. The chain uses TRBV12-5 and TRBJ1-6; the D is unclear. V was cut by 6 bases and J by 0 bases, with 6 bases left in between. The CDR3 sequence is 14 residues long. CDR1 is LGHNT, CDR2 FRNRAP, per germline.

This chain joins TRBV6-5 and TRBJ1-6; no definite D call. V was trimmed by 6 bases and J by 16 bases, leaving 13 bases between them. Germline V gives CDR1 MNHEY, CDR2 SVGAGI. The length of the CDR3 is 11 residues. The CDR3 DNA reads as TGTGCCAGCAGGGGCACAGTAGCGCTCCACTTT. Its protein is CASRGTVALHF.

V is TRBV29-1 and J is TRBJ1-2; 7 bases fit TRBD1. The germline V gene has CDR1 SQVTM and CDR2 ANQGSEA. V lost 5 bases and J lost 5; bases outside the gene matches: 14. There are 15 residues in the CDR3. CDR3 loop: CSVLGRQGVIYGYTF. The CDR3 DNA reads as TGCAGCGTTCTGGGGCGACAGGGAGTCATTTATGGCTACACCTTC.

This chain uses TRBV7-9 with TRBJ2-7; 8 bases agree with TRBD2. Germline V gene sequence: CDR1 SEHNR, CDR2 FQNEAQ (reference sequence). J gave up 5 bases and V 2 bases, and 8 bases lay outside the gene matches. The CDR3 sequence is 15 residues long. CDR3 loop: CASSLLREGSHEQYF. As DNA, the CDR3 is TGTGCCAGCAGCTTACTCCGGGAGGGGTCCCACGAGCAGTACTTC.

The chain uses TRBV6-5 and TRBJ2-3; D call uncertain. Germline CDR1 MNHEY, CDR2 SVGAGI. Trimming left V 2 bases short and J 6 bases short, with 12 bases between. The CDR3 extends over 14 amino acids. The CDR3 loop reads CASSYAGSADTQYF. CDR3 nucleotide sequence: TGTGCCAGCAGTTACGCCGGCAGCGCGGATACGCAGTATTTT.

J is TRBJ1-3 and V is TRBV30; possible D gene TRBD1, 6 bases. Trimming removed 2 bases at V and 0 bases at J, with 11 bases between. Germline CDR1 is GTSNPN and CDR2 is SVGIG (reference sequence). CDR3 size: 15 residues. The CDR3 bases are TGTGCCTGGAGTCAGGGGACCAACTCTGGAAACACCATATATTTT. Encoded protein: CAWSQGTNSGNTIYF.

The chain combines TRBV15 with TRBJ2-1; D may be TRBD2 (6 bases). Trimming pared 0 bases from V and 9 bases from J, leaving 18 bases between. The CDR3 length is 16 residues. Germline-derived CDR1 and CDR2 are LNHNV and YYDKDF (reference sequence). The CDR3 DNA is TGTGCCACCAGCAGAGATAAAACTAGCCCTCTTGGTGAGCAGTTCTTC. Residues: CATSRDKTSPLGEQFF.

The rearrangement uses TRBV10-3 and TRBJ1-4; a weak D match, TRBD1 (5 bases). The germline gives CDR1 ENHRY, CDR2 SYGVKD. The V end was cut by 2 bases, the J end by 7 bases, with 14 bases between. CDR3 size: 15 residues. The CDR3 nucleotides read TGTGCCATCAGTGAGGGCGCAGGGCTATCTGAAAAACTGTTTTTT. This encodes CAISEGAGLSEKLFF.

The chain carries TRBV19 and TRBJ2-1; the match to TRBD2 covers 12 bases. V lost 4 bases to trimming and J lost 14 bases; unmatched junction nucleotides: 15. The CDR3 sequence is 16 residues long. Germline V gene sequence: CDR1 LNHDA, CDR2 SQIVND (reference sequence). This CDR3 is CASSTPTSGRRPPEFF. DNA of the CDR3: TGTGCCAGTAGTACCCCAACTAGCGGGAGGCGCCCCCCCGAGTTCTTC. The full variable domain, its missing parts supplied by reference TRBV19 and TRBJ2-1, is DGGITQSPKYLFRKEGQNVTLSCEQNLNHDAMYWYRQDPGQGLRLIYYSQIVNDFQKGDIAEGYSVSREKKESFPLTVTSAQKNPTAFYLCASSTPTSGRRPPEFFGPGTRLTVL.

V is TRBV2 and J is TRBJ2-1; D may be TRBD2 (5 bases). This CDR3 has 16 residues. Germline CDR1 reads SNHLY; CDR2 reads FYNNEI. V lost 3 bases and J lost 2, with 14 bases in between. CDR3 coding DNA: TGTGCCAGCAGTGACGCGTTAGCGCCGACCTACAATGAGCAGTTCTTC. This gives the protein CASSDALAPTYNEQFF.

This clone has just one count. The chain couples TRBV19 to TRBJ1-5; perhaps TRBD1 as D (5 bases). Germline V CDR1 and CDR2: LNHDA, SQIVND (reference sequence). V was shortened by 3 bases and J by 6 bases, with 12 bases between the two germline ends. The CDR3 is made up of 14 amino acids. CDR3 nucleotide sequence: TGTGCCAGTAGTATTTGGGGCACGGGTCAGCCCCAGCATTTT. Residues: CASSIWGTGQPQHF.

This sequence joins TRBV5-6 and TRBJ2-4; tentative D call: TRBD1 (6 bases). Trimming stripped 4 bases from V and 9 bases from J, with 20 bases between. In germline, CDR1 is SGHDT, CDR2 YYEEEE. The CDR3 has 15 residues. The CDR3 spells CASSRRGGIMIIQYF. CDR3 nucleotide sequence: TGTGCCAGCAGCCGACGAGGGGGTATCATGATCATTCAGTACTTC.

The chain joins TRBV14 to TRBJ2-7; D possibly corresponds to TRBD2 (5 bases). CDR1 SGHDN and CDR2 FVKESK come from the germline V gene. V lost 1 base and J 0 bases, leaving 7 bases between the germline ends. CDR3 length: 14 residues. Here the CDR3 reads CASSQGAGSYEQYF. The CDR3 bases are TGTGCCAGCAGCCAAGGCGCGGGCTCCTACGAGCAGTACTTC.

The gene calls are TRBV27 and TRBJ2-4; 8 nucleotides agree with TRBD1. This CDR3 region has 14 residues. V shed 3 bases, J shed 5 bases, and the junction held 3 bases outside the gene matches. Germline V CDR1 and CDR2: MNHEY, SMNVEV (reference sequence). The CDR3 sequence: CASSFQGAQNIQYF. The CDR3 bases are TGTGCCAGCAGTTTTCAGGGGGCCCAAAACATTCAGTACTTC.

The chain couples TRBV7-8 to TRBJ1-1; a possible D gene is TRBD1 (6 bases). Germline V gives CDR1 SGHVS, CDR2 FQNEAQ. Trimming shortened V by 2 bases and J by 4 bases, and 17 bases separated the two germline ends. This CDR3 region has 16 residues. CDR3 loop: CASSLPRTVMGTEAFF. CDR3 nucleotide sequence: TGTGCCAGCAGCTTACCCCGGACAGTAATGGGCACTGAAGCTTTCTTT.

The DNA for the CDR3 is TGTGCCAGTAGTATCGCTTCTCGGGGGACTGAAGCTTTCTTT. The encoded protein is CASSIASRGTEAFF. The V and J genes are TRBV19 and TRBJ1-1; a possible D gene is TRBD1 (5 bases). Germline CDR1 reads LNHDA; CDR2 reads SQIVND (reference sequence). The V end lost 3 bases, the J end lost 5 bases, and 13 bases lay between the germline ends. This CDR3 has 14 amino acids.

The chain has TRBV6-5 and TRBJ2-5, with 10 positions matching TRBD1. This CDR3 is built from 15 residues. J was trimmed by 2 bases and V by 5 bases; bases with no gene match: 5. Germline assignment: CDR1 MNHEY and CDR2 SVGAGI. The CDR3 DNA reads as TGTGCCAGCAGTCCGGACAGGGGGGAACAAGAGACCCAGTACTTC. Protein sequence: CASSPDRGEQETQYF.

This chain links TRBV1 with TRBJ2-7; the table calls TRBD2, which could not be checked here. TRBV1 is deemed a pseudogene. The CDR3 extends over 17 amino acids. This CDR3 reads CTSSPGAGASLPYEQYF. The DNA of the CDR3 is TGCACCAGCAGCCCAGGAGCGGGGGCCTCTCTTCCCTACGAGCAGTACTTC.

The V gene is TRBV9, the J gene TRBJ2-2; D gene unclear. CDR1 is SGDLS and CDR2 is YYNGEE in the germline V gene. V dropped 2 bases and J dropped 3 bases, with 8 bases sitting between them. This CDR3 has 14 amino acids. DNA for the CDR3: TGTGCCAGCAGCGTCGACACGTACACCGGGGAGCTGTTTTTT. It yields the protein CASSVDTYTGELFF.

V gene TRBV7-2 combines with J gene TRBJ2-5; 11 bases map to TRBD2. CDR1 SGHTA and CDR2 FQGNSA come from the germline V gene. V dropped 1 base and J dropped 7; count of bases not matched to a gene: 8. This CDR3 has 16 amino acids. The CDR3 DNA reads as TGTGCCAGCAGCTTAGTTGCTAGCGGGGGGACGGGGACCCAGTACTTC. This codes for CASSLVASGGTGTQYF.

This rearrangement joins TRBV18 to TRBJ2-1; D is ambiguous. The CDR3 is made up of 15 amino acids. Germline V gene data show CDR1 as KGHSH and CDR2 as LQKENI. V was cut by 1 base and J by 4 bases, with 11 bases left in between. CDR3 in amino acids: CASSPLLNKYNEQFF. The CDR3 DNA sequence: TGTGCCAGCTCACCACTTCTGAACAAGTACAATGAGCAGTTCTTC.

V gene TRBV28 combines with J gene TRBJ1-3, with 7 nucleotides matching TRBD1. The CDR3 contains 15 residues. Looked up from germline, CDR1 is MDHEN and CDR2 is SYDVKM. The J segment lost 0 bases and the V segment lost 6 bases, leaving 5 bases of the junction unmatched. The CDR3 coding sequence is TGTGCCAGCAGCCGTACAGGGGACTCTGGAAACACCATATATTTT. It yields the protein CASSRTGDSGNTIYF.

This rearrangement joins TRBV19 to TRBJ1-2; a possible D gene is TRBD1 (5 bases). Trimming removed 5 bases at V and 0 bases at J, with 13 bases between. The CDR3 totals 15 residues. Looked up from germline, CDR1 is LNHDA and CDR2 is SQIVND (reference sequence). The CDR3 sequence is CASSLDSQSNYGYTF. The CDR3 nucleotides are TGTGCCAGTAGTCTCGACAGCCAGTCTAACTATGGCTACACCTTC.

V is TRBV11-3 and J is TRBJ2-7; a weak D match, TRBD2 (5 bases). V lost 1 base, J lost 4 bases, and 26 bases lay in between. This CDR3 spans 19 amino acids. Germline V CDR1 and CDR2: SGHNT, YENEEA. This chain's CDR3 is CASSLATGGLGSEIYEQYF. The CDR3 nucleotides are TGTGCCAGCAGCTTAGCCACCGGAGGTTTGGGGTCCGAAATTTACGAGCAGTACTTC.

This chain joins TRBV30 and TRBJ1-4; perhaps TRBD1 as D (6 bases). Trimming removed 0 bases from V and 7 bases from J, with 9 bases in between. Germline lookup yields CDR1 GTSNPN and CDR2 SVGIG (reference sequence). The length of the CDR3 is 13 residues. The CDR3: CAWSVRGGEKLFF. The CDR3 DNA is TGTGCCTGGAGTGTACGAGGGGGTGAAAAACTGTTTTTT.

The sample holds one count of this clone. The gene calls are TRBV5-1 and TRBJ2-1, with 11 bases matching TRBD2. Trimming at V came to 0 bases and at J to 11 bases, leaving 4 bases not matched to a gene. The CDR3 has 14 residues. Germline loops: CDR1 SGHRS, CDR2 YFSETQ. CDR3 in DNA: TGCGCCAGCAGCTTGGACCTAGCGGGGGGCCAGCAGTTCTTC. Its translation: CASSLDLAGGQQFF.

This sequence joins TRBV27 and TRBJ2-5, with a tentative D call TRBD2 (6 bases). CDR1 and CDR2 from the germline V gene are MNHEY and SMNVEV (reference sequence). V shed 4 bases and J shed 4 bases, with 22 bases lying between them. The CDR3 contains 17 residues. CDR3 residues: CASSYLSGQGGRETQYF. CDR3 in DNA: TGTGCCAGCAGTTATCTTTCTGGGCAGGGAGGACGAGAGACCCAGTACTTC.

This chain links TRBV11-3 with TRBJ2-7; 8 bases align to TRBD1. Germline V gene lookup returns CDR1 SGHNT and CDR2 YENEEA. After removal of 5 bases from V and 0 bases from J, the junction contained 6 bases not matched to a gene. The CDR3 is 15 amino acids. The CDR3 bases are TGTGCCAGCAGCCCCGAAGGGACAGGCTCCTACGAGCAGTACTTC. This sequence encodes CASSPEGTGSYEQYF. Full variable domain (remainder filled in from reference TRBV11-3 and TRBJ2-7): EAGVVQSPRYKIIEKKQPVAFWCNPISGHNTLYWYLQNLGQGPELLIRYENEEAVDDSQLPKDRFSAERLKGVDSTLKIQPAELGDSAVYLCASSPEGTGSYEQYFGPGTRLTVT.

V gene TRBV9 combines with J gene TRBJ2-3; 12 bases are a match to TRBD1. The germline CDR1 and CDR2 sequences are SGDLS and YYNGEE. This CDR3 contains 15 residues. V shed 4 bases, J shed 3 bases, and the junction held 3 bases outside the gene matches. The CDR3: CASSLGQGATDTQYF. CDR3 DNA: TGTGCCAGCAGCCTGGGACAGGGGGCAACAGATACGCAGTATTTT.